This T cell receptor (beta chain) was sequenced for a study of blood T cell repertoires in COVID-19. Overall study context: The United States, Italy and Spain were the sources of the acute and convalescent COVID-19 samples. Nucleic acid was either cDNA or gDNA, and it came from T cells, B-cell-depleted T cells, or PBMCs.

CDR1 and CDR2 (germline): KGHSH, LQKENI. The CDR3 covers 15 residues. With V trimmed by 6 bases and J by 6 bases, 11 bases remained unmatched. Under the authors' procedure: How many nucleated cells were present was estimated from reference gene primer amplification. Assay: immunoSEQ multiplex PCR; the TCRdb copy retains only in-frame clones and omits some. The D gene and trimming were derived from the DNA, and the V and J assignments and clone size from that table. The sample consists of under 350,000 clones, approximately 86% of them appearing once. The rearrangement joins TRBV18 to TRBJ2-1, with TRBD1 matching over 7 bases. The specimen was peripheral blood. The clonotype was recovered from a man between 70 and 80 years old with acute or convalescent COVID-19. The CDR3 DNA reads TGTGCCAGCTCCACGGACATTACAGGGGTCAATGAGCAGTTCTTC. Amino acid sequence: CASSTDITGVNEQFF. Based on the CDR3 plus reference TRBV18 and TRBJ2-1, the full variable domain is NAGVMQNPRHLVRRRGQEARLRCSPMKGHSHVYWYRQLPEEGLKFMVYLQKENIIDESGMPKERFSAEFPKEGPSILRIQQVVRGDSAAYFCASSTDITGVNEQFFGPGTRLTVL.